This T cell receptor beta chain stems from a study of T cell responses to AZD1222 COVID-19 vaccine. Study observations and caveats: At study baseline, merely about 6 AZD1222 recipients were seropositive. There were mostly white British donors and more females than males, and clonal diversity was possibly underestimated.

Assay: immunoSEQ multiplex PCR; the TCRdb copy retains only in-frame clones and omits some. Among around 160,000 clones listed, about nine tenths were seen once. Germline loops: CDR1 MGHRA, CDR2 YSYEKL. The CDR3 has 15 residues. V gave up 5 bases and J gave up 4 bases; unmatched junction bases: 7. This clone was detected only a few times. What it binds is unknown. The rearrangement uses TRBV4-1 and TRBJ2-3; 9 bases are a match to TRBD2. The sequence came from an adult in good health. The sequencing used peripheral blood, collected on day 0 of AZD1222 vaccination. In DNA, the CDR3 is TGCGCCAGCAGCTCCCCGACTAGCGGAGCAGATACGCAGTATTTT. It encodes CASSSPTSGADTQYF.